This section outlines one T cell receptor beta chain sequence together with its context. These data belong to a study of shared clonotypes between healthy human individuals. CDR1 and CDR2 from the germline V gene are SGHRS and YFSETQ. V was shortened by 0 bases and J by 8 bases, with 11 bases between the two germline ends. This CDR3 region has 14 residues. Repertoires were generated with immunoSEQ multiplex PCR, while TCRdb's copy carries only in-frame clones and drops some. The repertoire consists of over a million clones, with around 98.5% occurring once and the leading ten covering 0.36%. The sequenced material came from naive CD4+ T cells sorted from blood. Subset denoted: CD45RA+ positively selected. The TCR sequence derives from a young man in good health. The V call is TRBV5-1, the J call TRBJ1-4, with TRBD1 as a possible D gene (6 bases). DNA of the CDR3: TGCGCCAGCAGCTTGGGGGACAACTACGAAAAACTGTTTTTT. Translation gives CASSLGDNYEKLFF.